A selection of T cell receptor beta chains follows, all from one sample in a study of cytomegalovirus exposure and HLA in healthy donors. TCRdb's table, derived via immunoSEQ multiplex PCR, lists solely in-frame clones and lacks some. The sample has about 120,000 clones, 74% seen once. The sequenced sample was PBMCs. These receptors came from a human donor in good health. Both conserved end residues are part of each CDR3. Fields, in order: J gene, V gene, D gene, clone size, CDR3 protein, CDR3 DNA. A D gene is named only where the DNA matches it firmly. Clone size appears in some rows only: once, few, many, or a class for an expanded clone.

>TRBJ1-6|TRBV9|NA|NA
CASSVEQGSSPLHF
TGTGCCAGCAGCGTCGAACAGGGTAGTTCACCCCTCCACTTT
>TRBJ2-7|TRBV6-6|NA|once
CASSYSLGSGPYEQYF
TGTGCCAGCAGTTACTCCTTGGGTAGCGGACCCTACGAGCAGTACTTC
>TRBJ1-2|TRBV19|NA|few
CASSIAPPGQLYGYTF
TGTGCCAGTAGTATAGCCCCGCCCGGACAGCTCTATGGCTACACCTTC
>TRBJ2-1|TRBV5-1|TRBD2|NA
CASSETSVAYNEQFF
TGCGCCAGCAGCGAAACTAGCGTGGCCTACAATGAGCAGTTCTTC
>TRBJ1-5|TRBV7-2|NA|NA
CAGSLSVSRGNQPQHF
TGTGCCGGCAGCTTAAGCGTCTCGCGGGGCAATCAGCCCCAGCATTTT
>TRBJ1-5|TRBV6-6|NA|NA
CASTESGKNQPQHF
TGTGCCAGCACCGAATCCGGGAAGAATCAGCCCCAGCATTTT
>TRBJ2-7|TRBV6-6|NA|NA
CASKYARFNEQYF
TGTGCCAGCAAATACGCCAGATTCAACGAGCAGTACTTC
>TRBJ1-2|TRBV9|TRBD1|once
CASSVSGGHNYGYTF
TGTGCCAGCAGCGTATCAGGGGGACATAACTATGGCTACACCTTC
>TRBJ1-2|TRBV29-1|NA|NA
CSVRGRGQANYGYTF
TGCAGCGTCCGTGGTAGGGGCCAAGCTAACTATGGCTACACCTTC
>TRBJ2-1|TRBV6-6|TRBD2|few
CASRLMSSGYNEQFF
TGTGCCAGCAGACTAATGTCTAGCGGGTACAATGAGCAGTTCTTC
>TRBJ1-2|TRBV19|NA|once
CASSITGNYGYTF
TGTGCCAGTAGTATAACAGGGAACTATGGCTACACCTTC
>TRBJ1-1|TRBV7-2|NA|NA
CASSMAGVVNTEAFF
TGTGCCAGCAGTATGGCGGGGGTTGTGAACACTGAAGCTTTCTTT
>TRBJ1-2|TRBV30|TRBD1|NA
CAGTGVSYGYTF
TGTGCCGGGACAGGGGTGAGCTATGGCTACACCTTC
>TRBJ2-7|TRBV30|NA|few
CAWIGSGSYEQYF
TGTGCCTGGATCGGCTCCGGGTCCTACGAGCAGTACTTC
>TRBJ2-1|TRBV14|TRBD2|NA
CASSRVTSGFYNEQFF
TGTGCCAGCAGTCGAGTGACTAGCGGGTTTTACAATGAGCAGTTCTTC
>TRBJ2-2|TRBV12-5|TRBD2|NA
CASGLTASGVTGELFF
TGTGCTAGTGGTTTGACTGCTAGCGGAGTTACCGGGGAGCTGTTTTTT
>TRBJ1-5|TRBV4-3|NA|NA
CASSQDMREVENQPQHF
TGCGCCAGCAGCCAAGATATGAGGGAGGTAGAAAATCAGCCCCAGCATTTT
>TRBJ2-3|TRBV19|NA|once
CASSIGGSTDTQYF
TGTGCCAGTAGTATAGGCGGTAGCACAGATACGCAGTATTTT
>TRBJ2-7|TRBV13|TRBD1|NA
CASSLTTGRRPEQYF
TGTGCCAGCTCCCTCACGACAGGGAGAAGGCCCGAGCAGTACTTC
>TRBJ2-2|TRBV5-5|NA|NA
CASSLGTGAAGELFF
TGTGCCAGCAGCTTGGGGACGGGAGCTGCCGGGGAGCTGTTTTTT
>TRBJ2-3|TRBV7-2|TRBD2|NA
CASSAFPGGALDTQYF
TGTGCCAGCAGCGCCTTTCCGGGGGGGGCGTTGGATACGCAGTATTTT
>TRBJ2-3|TRBV27|NA|NA
CASSFKRLTDTQYF
TGTGCCAGCAGTTTTAAGCGGCTCACAGATACGCAGTATTTT
>TRBJ2-2|TRBV28|NA|NA
CASRFLPGQKATGELFF
TGTGCCAGCAGGTTCCTGCCCGGACAGAAAGCCACCGGGGAGCTGTTTTTT
>TRBJ2-2|TRBV4-1|NA|NA
CASSQDRGVGELFF
TGCGCCAGCAGCCAAGATCGCGGGGTTGGGGAGCTGTTTTTT
>TRBJ2-4|TRBV7-9|TRBD1|once
CASSPHRGWDGNIQYF
TGTGCCAGCAGCCCACACAGGGGATGGGATGGAAACATTCAGTACTTC
>TRBJ2-7|TRBV19|NA|NA
CASKRRVDRESYEQYF
TGTGCCAGTAAACGGCGGGTCGATCGAGAGAGCTACGAGCAGTACTTC
>TRBJ2-1|TRBV28|TRBD2|NA
CASSPQRGQVYEQFF
TGTGCCAGCAGCCCTCAGCGGGGGCAGGTCTATGAGCAGTTCTTC
>TRBJ2-7|TRBV28|TRBD2|once
CASSLVGSGRFYEQYF
TGTGCCAGCAGTTTGGTGGGTAGCGGGAGATTCTACGAGCAGTACTTC
>TRBJ2-7|TRBV4-1|NA|NA
CASSQDHSGGEQYF
TGCGCCAGCAGCCAAGATCACAGTGGAGGCGAGCAGTACTTC
>TRBJ1-3|TRBV9|NA|once
CASSAAPPPGNTIYF
TGTGCCAGCAGCGCTGCGCCCCCTCCCGGAAACACCATATATTTT
>TRBJ2-7|TRBV6-5|NA|NA
CASSYSRGYEQYF
TGTGCCAGCAGTTACTCGCGGGGCTACGAGCAGTACTTC
>TRBJ1-5|TRBV6-1|NA|NA
CASSEGGGSTQPQHF
TGTGCCAGCAGTGAAGGAGGAGGGTCGACTCAGCCCCAGCATTTT
>TRBJ2-7|TRBV5-1|NA|NA
CASSSGLISYEQYF
TGCGCCAGCAGCTCGGGACTGATCTCCTACGAGCAGTACTTC
>TRBJ2-5|TRBV5-4|TRBD2|NA
CASSLAGLAGHQETQYF
TGTGCCAGCAGCTTGGCGGGTCTAGCGGGGCACCAAGAGACCCAGTACTTC
>TRBJ2-1|TRBV4-2|NA|NA
CASSQGVMNEQFF
TGTGCCAGCAGCCAAGGTGTAATGAATGAGCAGTTCTTC
>TRBJ2-3|TRBV9|TRBD1|NA
CASSLGQGPDTQYF
TGTGCCAGCAGCTTGGGACAGGGCCCAGATACGCAGTATTTT